These T cell receptor beta chains were read from a single sample in a study of molecular identifiers for immune sequencing clone quantification. TCRdb independently ran MiXCR on the PCR reads; one entry per CDR3 protein. The sample includes under 600,000 distinct CDR3 sequences, roughly 24% of them seen just once. Sequencing was carried out using naive CD8+ T cells from blood, with Jurkat cell RNA spiked in. These receptors were taken from a human donor in good health. Some libraries in this study had Jurkat cell RNA spiked in. Each CDR3 is given with its conserved first and last residue. A D gene is named only where the DNA matches it firmly. Clone sizes are given selectively: once, few, many, or a class where the clone is expanded.

v_gene	j_gene	abundance	d_gene	CDR3aa	CDR3nt
TRBV19	TRBJ1-5	.	.	CASSSLRYSNQPQHF	TGTGCCAGTAGTTCCCTACGGTATAGCAATCAGCCCCAGCATTTT
TRBV12-3/TRBV12-4	TRBJ2-7	few	TRBD1	CASSFGRGNEQYF	TGTGCCAGCAGTTTTGGCAGGGGGAACGAGCAGTACTTC
TRBV27	TRBJ2-7	few	TRBD1	CASRSRTGSSAYEQYF	TGTGCCAGCAGGAGTCGGACAGGGAGTTCGGCCTACGAGCAGTACTTC
TRBV13	TRBJ1-2	.	.	CASSFQSAYGYTF	TGTGCCAGCAGCTTTCAGAGTGCCTATGGCTACACCTTC
TRBV5-1	TRBJ2-5	many	.	CASSLNRAQETQYF	TGCGCCAGCAGCCTAAACAGGGCACAAGAGACCCAGTACTTC
TRBV30	TRBJ2-7	.	.	CAWSVQVRYEQYF	TGTGCCTGGAGTGTACAGGTGCGCTACGAGCAGTACTTC
TRBV7-9	TRBJ1-1	.	.	CASSLAGASPAAFF	TGTGCCAGCAGCTTAGCAGGGGCGTCCCCTGCCGCTTTCTTT
TRBV27	TRBJ2-7	few	TRBD1	CASSLSRGQAPYEQYF	TGTGCCAGCAGTTTATCAAGGGGACAGGCCCCCTACGAGCAGTACTTC
TRBV6-4	TRBJ1-3	few	.	CASSDLHGRITGTTIYF	TGTGCCAGCAGTGATCTGCACGGAAGGATTACTGGAACCACCATATATTTT
TRBV20-1	TRBJ2-3	.	TRBD1	CSARNGDSPQYF	TGCAGTGCTAGAAATGGGGACAGCCCACAGTATTTT
TRBV21-1	TRBJ1-1	.	.	CASSPGDTAALF	TGTGCCAGCAGCCCAGGGGACACTGCCGCTCTCTTT
TRBV29-1	TRBJ2-7	.	.	CSVVDEWGEQYF	TGCAGCGTAGTCGATGAGTGGGGGGAGCAGTACTTC
TRBV7-9	TRBJ2-7	few	.	CASADPGVYEQYF	TGTGCCAGCGCTGACCCGGGGGTCTACGAGCAGTACTTC
TRBV5-1	TRBJ1-4	many	.	CASSWTGLQSTNEKLFF	TGCGCCAGCAGCTGGACCGGACTCCAGTCAACTAATGAAAAACTGTTTTTT
TRBV6-5	TRBJ2-2	few	TRBD1	CASSYHAVRGLNTGELFF	TGTGCCAGCAGTTACCACGCGGTGAGGGGGCTAAACACCGGGGAGCTGTTTTTT
TRBV19	TRBJ2-4	.	TRBD1	CASEGAPGLIRENIQYF	TGTGCCAGTGAGGGGGCGCCCGGTCTTATTAGGGAAAACATTCAGTACTTC
TRBV27	TRBJ2-7	many	TRBD1	CASSPSSGTGSYEQYF	TGTGCCAGCAGCCCGTCTAGTGGGACAGGTTCCTACGAGCAGTACTTC
TRBV19	TRBJ1-5	few	.	CASSWTFREDSNQPQHF	TGTGCCAGTAGTTGGACATTCCGGGAAGATAGCAATCAGCCCCAGCATTTT
TRBV4-3	TRBJ2-5	few	.	CASSQDWGKETQYF	TGCGCCAGCAGCCAAGATTGGGGGAAAGAGACCCAGTACTTC
TRBV20-1	TRBJ1-5	few	.	CSATPVFVYNQPQHF	TGCAGTGCCACCCCGGTGTTCGTATACAATCAGCCCCAGCATTTT
TRBV5-4	TRBJ1-1	.	.	CASSQPGFAGSNTEASF	TGTGCCAGCAGTCAGCCCGGGTTCGCGGGAAGCAACACTGAAGCTTCCTTT
TRBV4-3	TRBJ2-3	many	.	CASSQDVRGGTDTQYF	TGCGCCAGCAGCCAAGACGTCCGGGGTGGCACAGATACGCAGTATTTT
TRBV5-4	TRBJ1-2	few	.	CASSKGTPSNYGYTF	TGTGCCAGCAGCAAGGGGACACCCAGTAACTATGGCTACACCTTC
TRBV5-3	TRBJ2-5	once	TRBD2	CASGQLAGARETQYF	TGTGCCAGCGGCCAACTAGCGGGGGCCCGGGAGACCCAGTACTTC
TRBV27	TRBJ1-6	.	TRBD1	CASRPTGGNSPLHF	TGTGCCAGCAGGCCGACAGGGGGCAACTCACCCCTCCACTTT
TRBV11-2	TRBJ2-1	many	.	CASSLELDYEQFF	TGTGCCAGCAGCTTAGAACTAGACTATGAGCAGTTCTTC
TRBV20-1	TRBJ1-1	many	.	CSARDDRMNTEAFF	TGCAGTGCTAGAGATGACAGGATGAACACTGAAGCTTTCTTT
TRBV27	TRBJ2-1	many	TRBD2	CASKYSGRAFNEQFF	TGTGCCAGCAAATATAGCGGGAGGGCCTTCAATGAGCAGTTCTTC
TRBV15	TRBJ2-3	few	.	CATSSYTRGTDTQYF	TGTGCCACCAGCTCTTATACCCGGGGGACAGATACGCAGTATTTT
TRBV7-9	TRBJ2-7	.	TRBD2	CASELAGGPGEQYF	TGTGCCAGCGAGCTAGCGGGAGGGCCTGGGGAGCAGTACTTC
TRBV6-5	TRBJ2-7	few	.	CASSYSSGGDHYEQYF	TGTGCCAGCAGTTACAGTTCCGGAGGGGATCACTACGAGCAGTACTTC
TRBV4-3	TRBJ1-1	.	.	CASSQDWQYTEAFF	TGCGCCAGCAGCCAAGATTGGCAGTACACTGAAGCTTTCTTT
TRBV4-1	TRBJ2-1	.	TRBD1	CASSHPTGGRYNEQFF	TGCGCCAGCAGCCATCCGACAGGGGGGCGATACAATGAGCAGTTCTTC
TRBV24-1	TRBJ2-2	.	TRBD1	CATRKGQGDTGGLFF	TGTGCCACCAGGAAAGGACAGGGAGACACCGGGGGGCTGTTTTTT
TRBV15	TRBJ2-5	few	TRBD1	CATSRDERTGTIGETQYF	TGTGCCACCAGCAGAGATGAGAGGACAGGGACGATTGGAGAGACCCAGTACTTC
TRBV6-5	TRBJ2-5	.	TRBD2	CASSPTGLAGVETQYF	TGTGCCAGCAGTCCGACGGGACTAGCGGGGGTAGAGACCCAGTACTTC
TRBV20-1	TRBJ2-7	many	TRBD2	CSAGLGLAGYEQYF	TGCAGTGCTGGCTTGGGACTAGCGGGTTACGAGCAGTACTTC